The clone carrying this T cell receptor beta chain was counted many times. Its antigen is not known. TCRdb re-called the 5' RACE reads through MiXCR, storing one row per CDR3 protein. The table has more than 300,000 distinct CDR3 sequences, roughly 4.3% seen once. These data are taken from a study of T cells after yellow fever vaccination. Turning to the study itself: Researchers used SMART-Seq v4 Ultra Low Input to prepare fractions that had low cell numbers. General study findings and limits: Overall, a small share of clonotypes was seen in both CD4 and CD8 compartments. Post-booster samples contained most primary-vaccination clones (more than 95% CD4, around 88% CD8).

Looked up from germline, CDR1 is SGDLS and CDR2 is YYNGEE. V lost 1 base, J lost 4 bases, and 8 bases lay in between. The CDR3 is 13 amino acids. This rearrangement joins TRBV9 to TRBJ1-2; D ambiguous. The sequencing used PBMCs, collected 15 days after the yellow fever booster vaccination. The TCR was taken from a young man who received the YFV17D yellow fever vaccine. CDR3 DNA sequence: TGTGCCAGCAGCGTACGCAGCTCCTATGGCTACACCTTC. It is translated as CASSVRSSYGYTF.